These T cell receptor beta chains were read from a single sample in a study of T cells expressing NK-cell markers. TCRdb reanalyzed the 5' RACE reads, giving one entry per CDR3 protein sequence and no DNA. This sample's table reports 300,000 to 500,000 distinct CDR3 sequences. Sequencing was done on a sample of blood T cells: a sorted CD56 or NKG2C T cell subset, CD4+ or CD8+ T cells, or bulk PBMC T cells (not recorded which). The receptor set was obtained from a woman aged 50 to 60 in good health. CDR3s include the opening cysteine and the closing phenylalanine or tryptophan.

TRBV5-1	TRBJ2-5	CASSYGGTSGQETQYF
TRBV12-3/TRBV12-4	TRBJ1-2	CASSYTGTAYGYTF
TRBV18	TRBJ1-1	CASSPRTGGGDEAFF
TRBV15	TRBJ1-1	CATSSRTVMNTEAFF
TRBV11-3	TRBJ2-3	CASSLVSGGANTQHF
TRBV29-1	TRBJ1-1	CSVEDPKAEAFF
TRBV28	TRBJ1-2	CASSHAGGGPYGYTF
TRBV12-3/TRBV12-4	TRBJ2-1	CASSFTPSGRAKNEQFF
TRBV12-3/TRBV12-4	TRBJ2-7	CASSFGGGTAYEQYF
TRBV5-1	TRBJ2-3	CASSAGTPSTDTQYF